The following is a T cell receptor beta chain sequence with its context. Its specificity is unknown. TCR beta libraries were built from RNA through three nested multiplex PCR rounds using modified ARM-PCR. TCRB-specific cDNA synthesis used 0.5 to 0.65 ug of total RNA. TCRdb passed the multiplex PCR reads through MiXCR, listing each CDR3 protein once. The sample records around 8,800 distinct CDR3 sequences, about 70% being singletons. The data originate from a study of tumor-infiltrating lymphocytes in glioblastoma multiforme. The CDR3 totals 16 residues. After removal of 5 bases from V and 0 bases from J, the junction contained 9 bases not matched to a gene. Germline-derived CDR1 and CDR2 are SGHKS and YYEKEE (reference sequence). The study's findings and limits: The T cells in this sample were not sorted into functional subsets. Detected clone frequencies may not reflect cell counts, being RNA-based. TCR plus mutation findings rest on a single glioblastoma patient.

This sequence originates from a male donor with glioblastoma. Material for sequencing was brain tumor tissue. The chain links TRBV5-5 to TRBJ2-7, with 9 bases identical to TRBD1. Here the CDR3 DNA reads TGTGCCAGCAGTGCCACAGGGGGCCAAGCCTCCTACGAGCAGTACTTC. As protein: CASSATGGQASYEQYF.